These 17 T cell receptor beta chains came from one sample sequenced in a study of blood T cells in healthy people across ages. A second 7 to 11 cycle PCR used barcoded and J-beta primers. In TCRdb, the 5' RACE reads were re-called with MiXCR into one record per CDR3 protein. Altogether more than 800,000 distinct CDR3 sequences are present, under 30% being singletons, with the ten largest covering roughly 17%. Sequenced sample: blood. The receptors come from a woman of 80 years or more in good health.

This clonotype was counted at least ten times. The chain couples TRBV15 to TRBJ2-7; unclear D gene. Germline V gene data show CDR1 as LNHNV and CDR2 as YYDKDF (reference sequence). This CDR3 contains 13 residues. The V gene lost 3 bases and the J gene lost 5 bases, with 11 bases spanning the gap. The CDR3 DNA is TGTGCCACCAGCAGCCTTAGCTTGAACGAGCAGTACTTC. This encodes CATSSLSLNEQYF.

This clonotype was counted at least ten times. This chain connects TRBV24-1 to TRBJ2-1; 7 positions match TRBD1. The CDR3 extends over 16 amino acids. The V and J ends lost 4 bases and 6 bases, in that order; junction bases with no gene match: 11. Germline lookup yields CDR1 KGHDR and CDR2 SFDVKD. CDR3 sequence: CATSDSLDRVSNEQFF. CDR3 coding DNA: TGTGCCACCAGTGACTCCCTTGACAGGGTGTCCAATGAGCAGTTCTTC.

This clonotype was recorded many times. The CDR3 loop is CASSHGTPESETQYF. DNA for the CDR3: TGTGCCAGCAGCCACGGGACTCCGGAAAGCGAGACCCAGTACTTC. The chain has TRBV3-1 and TRBJ2-5; TRBD2 might be the D (6 bases). This CDR3 comprises 15 residues. Germline CDR1 reads LGHDT; CDR2 reads YNNKEL (reference sequence). Trimming cost V 3 bases and J 5 bases, with 16 bases left between them.

This rearrangement joins TRBV7-2 to TRBJ1-2; possible D gene TRBD1, 5 bases. This CDR3 contains 13 residues. Trimming took 4 bases from V and 2 from J, leaving 8 bases between them. Germline-derived CDR1 and CDR2 are SGHTA and FQGNSA. Here the CDR3 DNA reads TGTGCCAGCAGCTGGGGCGGCAACTATGGCTACACCTTC. Amino acid sequence: CASSWGGNYGYTF.

As regards this clonotype: A clone one base away is much larger, so this may be a read error. This chain links TRBV7-2 with TRBJ2-5, with 8 positions matching TRBD2. V shed 3 bases and J 11 bases; nucleotides not matched to a gene: 14. Looked up from germline, CDR1 is SGHTA and CDR2 is FQGNSA. The CDR3 runs to 15 residues. CDR3 DNA sequence: TGTGCCAGCAGCTTCGGGGGGGGACTAATGAATGAGCAGTACTTC. This codes for CASSFGGGLMNEQYF.

This clonotype appeared a single time. A clone one base away is much larger, so this may be a read error. This sequence joins TRBV5-1 and TRBJ2-4; 8 bases are shared with TRBD1. This CDR3 has 17 amino acids. Germline CDR1 SGHRS, CDR2 YFSETQ. The CDR3 DNA is TGCGCCAGCAGCTTGCGCCAGGGGGCACTAGCCAAAGACATTCAGTACTTC. Protein product: CASSLRQGALAKDIQYF.

This clonotype showed up many times. The rearrangement uses TRBV6-6 and TRBJ2-7, with TRBD2 as a possible D gene (6 bases). V dropped 0 bases and J dropped 1 base, with 7 bases sitting between them. CDR1 is MNHNY and CDR2 is SVGAGI in the germline V gene (reference sequence). This CDR3 is 14 amino acids long. CDR3 residues: CASSYSAGSYEQYF. Written as DNA, the CDR3 is TGTGCCAGCAGTTACTCTGCGGGGTCCTACGAGCAGTACTTC.

On this clonotype itself: A junction boundary mismatches the germline segment, possibly from a read error. This rearrangement joins TRBV18 to TRBJ2-7; no clear D. This CDR3 has 12 residues. Germline CDR1 reads KGHSH; CDR2 reads LQKENI. CDR3 nucleotide sequence: TGTGCCAGCTCCCCACGACCGGAAGAGCAGTACTTC. As protein: CASSPRPEEQYF.

The sample holds many counts of this clonotype. The gene calls are TRBV4-1 and TRBJ1-2, with D hard to call. V was shortened by 0 bases and J by 0 bases, with 11 bases between the two germline ends. The CDR3 length is 16 residues. Germline values: CDR1 MGHRA, CDR2 YSYEKL. This chain's CDR3 is CASSQDPAAPNYGYTF. The CDR3 nucleotides are TGCGCCAGCAGCCAAGATCCGGCCGCTCCTAACTATGGCTACACCTTC.

This clonotype turned up a few times. This CDR3 reads CASTLAGGFNEQYF. In DNA, the CDR3 is TGTGCCAGTACCTTAGCGGGGGGATTCAATGAGCAGTACTTC. The chain employs TRBV6-5 and TRBJ2-7; 10 nucleotides align to TRBD2. The junction had 12 bases not matched to a gene; V was cut back by 9 bases and J by 7 bases. This CDR3 contains 14 residues. Germline lookup yields CDR1 MNHEY and CDR2 SVGAGI.

Of note for this clonotype: Sequence at one end of the junction differs from germline and may be a read error. The gene calls are TRBV6-2 or TRBV6-3 and TRBJ1-4, with D unresolved. The germline V gene encodes CDR1 MNHEY and CDR2 SVGEGT. The CDR3 length is 15 residues. The CDR3 is CASTYGDNLAGKRFF. Here the CDR3 DNA reads TGTGCCAGCACCTACGGAGACAATTTGGCCGGAAAACGGTTTTTT.

Ten or more counts support this clonotype. CDR3 coding DNA: TGCGCCAGCAGCCAAGTCGCAGGACGTCGGGAGACCCAGTACTTC. This encodes CASSQVAGRRETQYF. The chain combines TRBV4-1 with TRBJ2-5; no clear D. There are 15 residues in the CDR3. The germline CDR1 and CDR2 sequences are MGHRA and YSYEKL. V lost 1 base and J lost 5, with 14 bases in between.

The chain uses TRBV6-1 and TRBJ1-5; TRBD1 matches 9 bases. CDR1 MNHNS and CDR2 SASEGT come from the germline V gene. The CDR3 covers 15 residues. V lost 8 bases, J lost 0 bases, and 5 bases stayed unmatched. Here the CDR3 DNA reads TGTGCCAGCGGCCCGGGACAGGGTAGCAATCAGCCCCAGCATTTT. Encoded protein: CASGPGQGSNQPQHF.

This sequence joins TRBV6-1 and TRBJ2-7, with D possibly TRBD1 on 5 matching bases. Trimming removed 2 bases from V and 3 bases from J, with 17 bases in between. Per germline, CDR1 MNHNS and CDR2 SASEGT. The CDR3 covers 16 residues. For the CDR3, the DNA is TGTGCCAGCAGTGAATCACCTGGGGCATTTGTCTACGAGCAGTACTTC. Its translation: CASSESPGAFVYEQYF.

V and J are TRBV2 and TRBJ2-3; D is possibly TRBD1 (5 bases). CDR3 length: 14 amino acids. Germline loops: CDR1 SNHLY, CDR2 FYNNEI. V lost 3 bases and J lost 6, with 13 bases in between. CDR3 residues: CASSELQKGDTQYF. The CDR3 nucleotides are TGTGCCAGCAGTGAGTTACAGAAGGGGGATACGCAGTATTTT.

This clonotype has ten or more counts. The chain has TRBV2 and TRBJ2-1; D is perhaps TRBD2 (5 bases). The germline CDR1 and CDR2 sequences are SNHLY and FYNNEI. CDR3 length: 15 residues. Trimming pared 2 bases from V and 2 bases from J, leaving 10 bases between. The CDR3 loop reads CASSEQRPAYNEQFF. CDR3 in DNA: TGTGCCAGCAGTGAACAGCGGCCCGCCTACAATGAGCAGTTCTTC.

Note on this clonotype: No conserved phenylalanine or tryptophan is present at the end of the CDR3, so a read error is the likely explanation. It is unclear where the CDR3 begins or ends on the DNA, so no DNA is shown, and the CDR3 is as TCRdb lists it. The J gene is TRBJ1-2, the V gene TRBV28; the tabulated D call, TRBD1, remains unverified against the DNA. Germline CDR1 MDHEN, CDR2 SYDVKM. The CDR3 spans 13 residues, counting both ends. This chain's CDR3 is CASSSGTDYGYIC.